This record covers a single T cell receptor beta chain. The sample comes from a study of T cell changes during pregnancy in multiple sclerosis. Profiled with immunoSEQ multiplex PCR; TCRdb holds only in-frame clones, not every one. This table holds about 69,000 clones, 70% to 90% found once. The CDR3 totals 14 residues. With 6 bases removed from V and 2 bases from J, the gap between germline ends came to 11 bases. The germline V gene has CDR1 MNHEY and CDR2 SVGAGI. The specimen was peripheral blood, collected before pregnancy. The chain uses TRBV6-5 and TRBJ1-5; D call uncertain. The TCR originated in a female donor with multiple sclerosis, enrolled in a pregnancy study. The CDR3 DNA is TGTGCCAGCAGCCCCAGTTTCGGCAATCAGCCCCAGCATTTT. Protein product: CASSPSFGNQPQHF.